One sample yielded the 32 T cell receptor beta chains listed below, sequenced in a study of OX40 agonist ivuxolimab in advanced cancers. Libraries were prepared by immunoSEQ multiplex PCR; TCRdb keeps only in-frame clonotypes and omits some of them. The sample shows about 78,000 clones, almost 95% of them seen only once. The specimen comprised CD4+ or CD8+ T cells sorted from blood, sampled in a trial of the OX40 agonist ivuxolimab. The receptors shown here come from an adult with an advanced solid tumor such as melanoma, head and neck, liver or kidney cancer.

This chain links TRBV15 with TRBJ1-2; D is ambiguous. The ends were cut back, 0 bases at V and 2 bases at J, with 4 bases in the middle. The CDR3 has 13 residues. Germline V lookup: CDR1 LNHNV, CDR2 YYDKDF (reference sequence). The chain's CDR3 is CATSRDQNYGYTF. CDR3 DNA: TGTGCCACCAGCAGAGATCAGAACTATGGCTACACCTTC.

The V and J genes are TRBV5-1 and TRBJ2-2, with 8 bases identical to TRBD1. V was pared by 5 bases and J by 5 bases, with 11 bases of the junction left unmatched. The CDR3 consists of 16 residues. Looked up from germline, CDR1 is SGHRS and CDR2 is YFSETQ. CDR3 residues: CASSPLRGRDTGELFF. CDR3 sequence (DNA): TGCGCCAGCAGTCCCCTCAGGGGGCGGGATACCGGGGAGCTGTTTTTT.

The V call is TRBV19, the J call TRBJ2-2, with D possibly being TRBD1 (5 bases). Trimming pared 3 bases from V and 5 bases from J, leaving 10 bases between. CDR1 and CDR2 from the germline V gene are LNHDA and SQIVND (reference sequence). The CDR3 spans 14 residues. The CDR3 is CASSMNKGTGELFF. CDR3 in DNA: TGTGCCAGTAGTATGAACAAGGGGACCGGGGAGCTGTTTTTT.

CDR3 sequence: CASSSFRDSNYNEQFF. The CDR3 nucleotides are TGTGCCAGCTCATCCTTCCGGGACAGTAACTACAATGAGCAGTTCTTC. The chain joins TRBV18 to TRBJ2-1; TRBD1 matches 7 bases. CDR3 length equals 16 residues. Per the germline V gene, CDR1 is KGHSH and CDR2 is LQKENI. Germline trimming cut 5 bases from V and 3 bases from J; bases unmatched to any gene: 10.

The gene calls are TRBV5-1 and TRBJ2-5; D is undetermined. The germline V gene encodes CDR1 SGHRS and CDR2 YFSETQ. The V end was cut by 2 bases, the J end by 4 bases, with 6 bases between. This CDR3 is built from 12 residues. The CDR3 DNA is TGCGCCAGCAGCTTAATGGCAGAGACCCAGTACTTC. Translated, it gives CASSLMAETQYF.

The chain carries TRBV6-8 and TRBJ1-1; the D is unclear. The V gene's germline CDR1 is MNHGY and CDR2 SAAAGT. Trimming pared 7 bases from V and 6 bases from J, leaving 9 bases between. CDR3 size: 11 residues. The CDR3 region is CASNSESEAFF. CDR3 DNA sequence: TGTGCCAGCAACTCGGAGTCTGAAGCTTTCTTT.

The CDR3 nucleotides are TGCGCCAGCAGCCACGCCCCCCCCGGGGAGCTGTTTTTT. This translates into CASSHAPPGELFF. This sequence joins TRBV5-1 and TRBJ2-2, with D unresolved. Deletions cut 4 bases from V and 6 bases from J, with 10 bases between. The CDR3 covers 13 residues. CDR1 SGHRS and CDR2 YFSETQ come from the germline V gene.

The chain employs TRBV19 and TRBJ2-2, with 8 bases identical to TRBD1. Germline values: CDR1 LNHDA, CDR2 SQIVND (reference sequence). V lost 5 bases to trimming and J lost 7 bases; unmatched junction nucleotides: 6. The CDR3 has 14 residues. For the CDR3, the DNA is TGTGCCAGTAGTCCCAGGGGGCTCGTCGGGGAGCTGTTTTTT. It codes for CASSPRGLVGELFF.

J is TRBJ1-2 and V is TRBV7-9; a possible D gene is TRBD1 (5 bases). Germline V gene data show CDR1 as SEHNR and CDR2 as FQNEAQ (reference sequence). Trimming stripped 2 bases from V and 9 bases from J, with 16 bases between. The CDR3 contains 14 residues. Written as DNA, the CDR3 is TGTGCCAGCAGCTTAAGTTCAGGGACCGCGCGCTACACCTTC. It encodes CASSLSSGTARYTF.

This clone was picked up one time. The V call is TRBV6-5, the J call TRBJ1-2; 9 bases agree with TRBD1. The CDR3 runs to 14 residues. The junction had 5 bases not matched to a gene; V was cut back by 6 bases and J by 3 bases. Germline values: CDR1 MNHEY, CDR2 SVGAGI. The CDR3 region is CASRNRGQDYGYTF. The CDR3 DNA reads as TGTGCCAGCAGGAACAGGGGGCAAGACTATGGCTACACCTTC.

The chain employs TRBV5-4 and TRBJ1-1; maybe TRBD1 (5 bases). V shed 0 bases and J shed 0 bases, with 12 bases lying between them. CDR3 length: 16 amino acids. CDR1 is SGHNT and CDR2 is YYREEE in the germline V gene (reference sequence). CDR3 in DNA: TGTGCCAGCAGCTTGGGCCGGGAGGACATGAACACTGAAGCTTTCTTT. It translates to CASSLGREDMNTEAFF.

The chain uses TRBV6-1 and TRBJ1-1; no reliable D call. This CDR3 is 14 amino acids long. Germline V lookup: CDR1 MNHNS, CDR2 SASEGT. With 2 bases removed from V and 8 bases from J, the gap between germline ends came to 15 bases. CDR3 nucleotide sequence: TGTGCCAGCAGTGAATTTTACAGCATAGGGGAAGCTTTCTTT. Its protein is CASSEFYSIGEAFF.

The gene calls are TRBV27 and TRBJ2-7; D perhaps matches TRBD2 (5 bases). The CDR3 contains 14 residues. V gave up 4 bases and J gave up 2 bases, with 12 bases separating them. Germline values: CDR1 MNHEY, CDR2 SMNVEV (reference sequence). Written as DNA, the CDR3 is TGTGCCAGCAGTTGGGGAGCGGCCCCCTACGAGCAGTACTTC. It encodes CASSWGAAPYEQYF.

This sequence joins TRBV7-8 and TRBJ2-3; unclear D gene. V dropped 5 bases and J dropped 6 bases, with 12 bases sitting between them. The CDR3 covers 13 residues. In germline, CDR1 is SGHVS, CDR2 FQNEAQ. CDR3 sequence: CASSLITSDTQYF. CDR3 nucleotide sequence: TGTGCCAGCAGCCTAATTACCTCGGATACGCAGTATTTT. Looking up the rest from reference TRBV7-8 and TRBJ2-3 gives the full variable domain: GAGVSQSPRYKVAKRGQDVALRCDPISGHVSLFWYQQALGQGPEFLTYFQNEAQLDKSGLPSDRFFAERPEGSVSTLKIQRTQQEDSAVYLCASSLITSDTQYFGPGTRLTVL.

The rearrangement uses TRBV5-6 and TRBJ1-1; a possible D gene is TRBD1 (6 bases). The CDR3 consists of 14 residues. The germline CDR1 and CDR2 sequences are SGHDT and YYEEEE. The ends were cut back, 4 bases at V and 4 bases at J, with 14 bases in the middle. The CDR3, as DNA: TGTGCCAGCAGCGCCATGACAGGAGCCACTGAAGCTTTCTTT. This sequence encodes CASSAMTGATEAFF.

The chain couples TRBV7-6 to TRBJ1-3, with D unclear. The germline V and J ends were trimmed by 5 bases and 2 bases, with 13 bases remaining between them. Per germline, CDR1 SGHVS and CDR2 FNYEAQ. The CDR3 is 15 residues long. Written as DNA, the CDR3 is TGTGCCAGCAGCCCAATGGGGTACGCTGGAAACACCATATATTTT. Translation: CASSPMGYAGNTIYF.

This clone showed up just once. The V gene is TRBV5-6, the J gene TRBJ1-5, with a weak D call TRBD1 (6 bases). CDR3 size: 15 residues. V was trimmed by 6 bases and J by 6 bases, leaving 19 bases between them. Germline CDR1 SGHDT, CDR2 YYEEEE. CDR3 protein: CASTFGGGAGQPQHF. CDR3 sequence (DNA): TGTGCCAGCACCTTTGGGGGGGGCGCGGGTCAGCCCCAGCATTTT.

The gene calls are TRBV11-3 and TRBJ2-3, with D perhaps TRBD2 (5 bases). There are 15 residues in the CDR3. The V end was cut by 4 bases, the J end by 3 bases, with 14 bases between. Per the germline V gene, CDR1 is SGHNT and CDR2 is YENEEA. DNA of the CDR3: TGTGCCAGCAGCTCCATCCGGGATGGAACAGATACGCAGTATTTT. It encodes CASSSIRDGTDTQYF.

The V gene is TRBV6-1, the J gene TRBJ2-5; D is possibly TRBD2 (7 bases). V was clipped by 5 bases and J by 5 bases, with 15 bases between them. Germline V CDR1 and CDR2: MNHNS, SASEGT. The CDR3 spans 14 residues. The CDR3 nucleotides read TGTGCCAGCAGTCCAAGGGGGGAGGGGGAGACCCAGTACTTC. It specifies CASSPRGEGETQYF.

This sequence joins TRBV5-1 and TRBJ2-7; D gene unclear. Deletions cut 0 bases from V and 0 bases from J, with 4 bases between. Germline V gene sequence: CDR1 SGHRS, CDR2 YFSETQ. The CDR3 is 13 residues long. CDR3 in amino acids: CASSLEVSYEQYF. The CDR3 coding sequence is TGCGCCAGCAGCTTGGAAGTCTCCTACGAGCAGTACTTC. Variable domain in full (rest from reference TRBV5-1 and TRBJ2-7): KAGVTQTPRYLIKTRGQQVTLSCSPISGHRSVSWYQQTPGQGLQFLFEYFSETQRNKGNFPGRFSGRQFSNSRSEMNVSTLELGDSALYLCASSLEVSYEQYFGPGTRLTVT.

V is TRBV5-1 and J is TRBJ1-2; D gene unclear. Trimming shortened V by 0 bases and J by 8 bases, and 11 bases separated the two germline ends. This CDR3 has 13 residues. Germline assignment: CDR1 SGHRS and CDR2 YFSETQ. CDR3 sequence (DNA): TGCGCCAGCAGCTTGGTTGTAGATTTCGGCTACACCTTC. Translation gives CASSLVVDFGYTF.

The genes are TRBV7-2 and TRBJ1-4, with TRBD1 identical over 7 bases. CDR1 and CDR2 from the germline V gene are SGHTA and FQGNSA. V shed 2 bases and J 8 bases; nucleotides not matched to a gene: 5. CDR3 size: 14 residues. As DNA, the CDR3 is TGTGCCAGCAGCTTACCCGGGACAGCCGAAAAACTGTTTTTT. Protein: CASSLPGTAEKLFF.

CDR3 sequence reads: CASSLAQDSLPYGYTF. Here the CDR3 DNA reads TGTGCCAGCAGCTTAGCGCAAGACAGCCTCCCTTATGGCTACACCTTC. V is TRBV7-2 and J is TRBJ1-2; possibly TRBD1 for D (5 bases). CDR1 is SGHTA, CDR2 FQGNSA, per germline. V lost 0 bases to trimming and J lost 5 bases, with 16 bases between them. The CDR3 spans 16 residues.

This clone was seen just once. The chain has TRBV5-1 and TRBJ2-7; 7 positions agree with TRBD1. CDR1 is SGHRS and CDR2 is YFSETQ in the germline V gene. This CDR3 has 15 amino acids. J gave up 3 bases and V 0 bases, and 6 bases lay outside the gene matches. The CDR3 is CASSLAGNRGYEQYF. The CDR3 nucleotides are TGCGCCAGCAGCTTGGCCGGGAACAGGGGCTACGAGCAGTACTTC.

The gene calls are TRBV11-2 and TRBJ1-1, with D hard to call. The length of the CDR3 is 12 residues. V lost 3 bases and J 10 bases, leaving 12 bases between the germline ends. Germline CDR1 SGHAT, CDR2 FQNNGV. This chain's CDR3 is CASSFRTLGAFF. CDR3 in DNA: TGTGCCAGCAGCTTTCGGACCCTGGGAGCTTTCTTT.

The chain recombines TRBV7-9 with TRBJ2-5; no firm D call. The CDR3 loop spans 11 amino acids. The germline V gene encodes CDR1 SEHNR and CDR2 FQNEAQ (reference sequence). Trimming stripped 1 base from V and 4 bases from J, with 1 base between. In DNA form, the CDR3 reads TGTGCCAGCAGCTTAGTAGAGACCCAGTACTTC. Protein: CASSLVETQYF.

The chain recombines TRBV10-3 with TRBJ1-2; no firm D call. V was pared by 3 bases and J by 8 bases, with 16 bases between. This CDR3 comprises 14 residues. Germline CDR1 reads ENHRY; CDR2 reads SYGVKD. CDR3 in DNA: TGTGCCATCAGTGACGCTACCGAGGGCTCCGGCTACACCTTC. Protein: CAISDATEGSGYTF.

CDR3 residues: CASSLIQSSYGYTF. Written as DNA, the CDR3 is TGTGCCAGCAGCTTAATACAGAGTTCCTATGGCTACACCTTC. The V and J genes are TRBV7-2 and TRBJ1-2; D uncertain. CDR1 and CDR2 from the germline V gene are SGHTA and FQGNSA. This CDR3 contains 14 residues. V was clipped by 2 bases and J by 4 bases, with 11 bases between them.

On this clone itself: Compared with germline, one end of the junction differs, possibly owing to a read error. This chain connects TRBV15 to TRBJ2-3, with unresolved D. CDR1 LNHNV and CDR2 YYDKDF come from the germline V gene (reference sequence). The CDR3 totals 15 residues. This CDR3 is CATGRVLVYTDTQYF. The CDR3 coding sequence is TGTGCCACCGGCAGAGTGCTGGTTTACACAGATACGCAGTATTTT. Full variable domain (rest looked up from reference TRBV15 and TRBJ2-3): DAMVIQNPRYQVTQFGKPVTLSCSQTLNHNVMYWYQQKSSQAPKLLFHYYDKDFNNEADTPDNFQSRRPNTSFCFLDIRSPGLGDTAMYLCATGRVLVYTDTQYFGPGTRLTVL.

This sequence joins TRBV28 and TRBJ2-7; the match to TRBD1 covers 10 bases. The germline V gene encodes CDR1 MDHEN and CDR2 SYDVKM. This CDR3 region has 14 residues. Trimming at V came to 6 bases and at J to 7 bases, leaving 9 bases not matched to a gene. The CDR3 loop reads CASRDRGARWEQYF. In DNA form, the CDR3 reads TGTGCCAGCAGGGACAGGGGGGCGCGATGGGAGCAGTACTTC.

V usage is TRBV9 and J usage is TRBJ2-5; 9 nucleotides match TRBD1. This CDR3 has 14 amino acids. Germline V lookup: CDR1 SGDLS, CDR2 YYNGEE. V shed 1 base and J 4 bases; nucleotides not matched to a gene: 2. Written as DNA, the CDR3 is TGTGCCAGCAGCGTAACAGGGGGCGTAGAGACCCAGTACTTC. Encoded protein: CASSVTGGVETQYF.

V gene TRBV7-9 combines with J gene TRBJ2-7; TRBD2 might be the D (6 bases). The germline V gene has CDR1 SEHNR and CDR2 FQNEAQ (reference sequence). This CDR3 is built from 17 residues. The ends were cut back, 5 bases at V and 1 base at J, with 21 bases in the middle. CDR3 in DNA: TGTGCCAGCAGCCGGAACTCGCCCGGGACTGGGTCCTACGAGCAGTACTTC. Amino acids: CASSRNSPGTGSYEQYF.